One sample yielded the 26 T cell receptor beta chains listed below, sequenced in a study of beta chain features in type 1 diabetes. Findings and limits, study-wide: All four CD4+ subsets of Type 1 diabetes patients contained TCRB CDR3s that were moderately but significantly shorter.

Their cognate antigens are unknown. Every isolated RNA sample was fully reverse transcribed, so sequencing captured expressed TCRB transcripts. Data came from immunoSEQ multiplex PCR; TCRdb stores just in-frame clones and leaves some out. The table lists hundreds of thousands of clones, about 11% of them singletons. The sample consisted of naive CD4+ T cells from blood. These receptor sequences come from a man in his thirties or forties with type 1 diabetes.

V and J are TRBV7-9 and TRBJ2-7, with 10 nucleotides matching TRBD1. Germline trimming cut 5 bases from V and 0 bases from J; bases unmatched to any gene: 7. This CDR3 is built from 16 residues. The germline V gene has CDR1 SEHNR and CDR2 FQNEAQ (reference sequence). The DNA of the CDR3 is TGTGCCAGCAGCCCCGCGGGACAGGGGAGCTCCTACGAGCAGTACTTC. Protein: CASSPAGQGSSYEQYF.

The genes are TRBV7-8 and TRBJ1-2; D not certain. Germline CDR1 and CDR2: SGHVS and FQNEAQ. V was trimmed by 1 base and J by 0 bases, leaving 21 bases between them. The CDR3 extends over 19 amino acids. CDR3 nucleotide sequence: TGTGCCAGCAGCTTAGTTGGCAGCGGACCAGAGACTCCTAACTATGGCTACACCTTC. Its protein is CASSLVGSGPETPNYGYTF.

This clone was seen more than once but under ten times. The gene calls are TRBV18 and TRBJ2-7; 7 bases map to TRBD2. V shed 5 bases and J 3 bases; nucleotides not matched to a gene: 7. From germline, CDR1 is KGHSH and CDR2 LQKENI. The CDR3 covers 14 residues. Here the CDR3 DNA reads TGTGCCAGCTCATCTACCGGGGGGTACTACGAGCAGTACTTC. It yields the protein CASSSTGGYYEQYF.

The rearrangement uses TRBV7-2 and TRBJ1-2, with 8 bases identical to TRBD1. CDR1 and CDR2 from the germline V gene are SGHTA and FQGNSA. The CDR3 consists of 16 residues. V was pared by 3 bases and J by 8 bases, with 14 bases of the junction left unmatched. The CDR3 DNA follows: TGTGCCAGCAGCTTCCAACCGGCGACAGGGGAGGGCGGCTACACCTTC. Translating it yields CASSFQPATGEGGYTF.

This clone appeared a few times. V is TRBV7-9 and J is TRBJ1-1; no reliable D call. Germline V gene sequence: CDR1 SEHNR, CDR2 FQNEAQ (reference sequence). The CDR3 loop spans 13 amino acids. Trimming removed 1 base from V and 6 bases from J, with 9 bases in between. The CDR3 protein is CASSLELRAEAFF. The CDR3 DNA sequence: TGTGCCAGCAGCTTAGAGCTTAGAGCTGAAGCTTTCTTT.

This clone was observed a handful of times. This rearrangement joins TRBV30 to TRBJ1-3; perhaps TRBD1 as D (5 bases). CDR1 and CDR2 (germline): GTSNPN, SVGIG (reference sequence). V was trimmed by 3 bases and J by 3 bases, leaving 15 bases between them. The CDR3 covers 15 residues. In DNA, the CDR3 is TGTGCCTGGAGCCTGGGGGGGTCTGTTGGAAACACCATATATTTT. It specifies CAWSLGGSVGNTIYF.

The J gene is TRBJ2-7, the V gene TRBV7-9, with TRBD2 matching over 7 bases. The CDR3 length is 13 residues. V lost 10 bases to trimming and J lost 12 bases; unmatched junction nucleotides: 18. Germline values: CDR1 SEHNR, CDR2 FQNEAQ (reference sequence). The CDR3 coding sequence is TGTGCCACCTCTGAAGTAGCGGGCTCGGTGGTGTACTTC. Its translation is CATSEVAGSVVYF.

CDR3 coding DNA: TGTGCCAGCGCCGACAGGGTCGGGCGTTCACCCCTCCACTTT. Encoded protein: CASADRVGRSPLHF. The chain has TRBV2 and TRBJ1-6; TRBD1 agrees at 7 bases. Per germline, CDR1 SNHLY and CDR2 FYNNEI. There are 14 residues in the CDR3. V shed 8 bases and J 9 bases; nucleotides not matched to a gene: 10.

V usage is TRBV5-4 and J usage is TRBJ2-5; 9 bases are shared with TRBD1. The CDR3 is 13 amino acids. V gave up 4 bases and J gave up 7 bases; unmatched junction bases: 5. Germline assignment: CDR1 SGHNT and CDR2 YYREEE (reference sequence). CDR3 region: CASSRDREGTQYF. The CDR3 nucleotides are TGTGCCAGCAGCCGGGACAGGGAAGGGACCCAGTACTTC.

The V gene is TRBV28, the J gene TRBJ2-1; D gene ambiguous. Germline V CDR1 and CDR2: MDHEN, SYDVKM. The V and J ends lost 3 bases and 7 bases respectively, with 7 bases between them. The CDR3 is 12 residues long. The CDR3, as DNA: TGTGCCAGCAGTTTCGGAGCAAATGAGCAGTTCTTC. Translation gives CASSFGANEQFF. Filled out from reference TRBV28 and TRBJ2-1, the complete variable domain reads DVKVTQSSRYLVKRTGEKVFLECVQDMDHENMFWYRQDPGLGLRLIYFSYDVKMKEKGDIPEGYSVSREKKERFSLILESASTNQTSMYLCASSFGANEQFFGPGTRLTVL.

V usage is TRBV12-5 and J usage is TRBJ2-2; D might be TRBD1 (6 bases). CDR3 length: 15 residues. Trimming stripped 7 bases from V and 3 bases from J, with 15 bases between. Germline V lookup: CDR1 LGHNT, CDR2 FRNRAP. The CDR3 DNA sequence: TGTGCTAGTGCCCTACCACAGGGATACACCGGGGAGCTGTTTTTT. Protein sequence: CASALPQGYTGELFF.

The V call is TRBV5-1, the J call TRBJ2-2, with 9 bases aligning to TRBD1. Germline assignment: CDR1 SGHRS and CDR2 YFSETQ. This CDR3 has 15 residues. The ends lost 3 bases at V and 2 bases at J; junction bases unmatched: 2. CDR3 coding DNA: TGCGCCAGCAGCTGGGACAGGGCTAACACCGGGGAGCTGTTTTTT. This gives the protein CASSWDRANTGELFF. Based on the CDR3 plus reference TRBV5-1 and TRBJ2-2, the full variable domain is KAGVTQTPRYLIKTRGQQVTLSCSPISGHRSVSWYQQTPGQGLQFLFEYFSETQRNKGNFPGRFSGRQFSNSRSEMNVSTLELGDSALYLCASSWDRANTGELFFGEGSRLTVL.

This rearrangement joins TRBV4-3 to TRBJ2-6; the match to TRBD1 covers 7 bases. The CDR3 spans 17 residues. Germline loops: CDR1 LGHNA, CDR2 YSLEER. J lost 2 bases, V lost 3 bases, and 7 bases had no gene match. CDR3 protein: CASSHVTTGAGANVLTF. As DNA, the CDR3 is TGCGCCAGCAGCCATGTCACTACAGGGGCTGGGGCCAACGTCCTGACTTTC.

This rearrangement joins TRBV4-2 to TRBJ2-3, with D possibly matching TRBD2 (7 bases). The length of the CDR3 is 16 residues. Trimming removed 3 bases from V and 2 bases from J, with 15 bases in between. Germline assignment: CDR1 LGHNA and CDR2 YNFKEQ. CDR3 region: CASSQRGGPHTDTQYF. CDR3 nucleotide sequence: TGTGCCAGCAGCCAGAGGGGGGGGCCCCACACAGATACGCAGTATTTT.

CDR3 in amino acids: CASSLDHTGQQFF. CDR3 DNA: TGTGCCAGCAGCTTAGATCATACAGGGCAGCAGTTCTTC. V gene TRBV11-2 combines with J gene TRBJ2-1; possibly TRBD1 for D (6 bases). Germline CDR1 reads SGHAT; CDR2 reads FQNNGV. The CDR3 runs 13 residues. Between the trimmed V and J ends, which lost 0 bases and 11 bases, there was a span of 11 bases.

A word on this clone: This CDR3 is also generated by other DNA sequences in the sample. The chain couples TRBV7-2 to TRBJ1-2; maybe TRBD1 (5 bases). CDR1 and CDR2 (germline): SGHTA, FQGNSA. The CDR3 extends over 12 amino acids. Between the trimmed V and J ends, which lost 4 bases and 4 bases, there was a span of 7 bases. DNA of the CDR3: TGTGCCAGCAGCTACGACAGCTATGGCTACACCTTC. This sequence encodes CASSYDSYGYTF.

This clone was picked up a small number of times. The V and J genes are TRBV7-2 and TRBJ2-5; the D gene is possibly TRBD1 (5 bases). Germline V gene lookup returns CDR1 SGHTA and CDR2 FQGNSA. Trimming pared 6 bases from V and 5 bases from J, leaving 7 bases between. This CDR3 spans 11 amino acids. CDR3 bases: TGTGCCAGCAGGAAGGGGGAGACCCAGTACTTC. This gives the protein CASRKGETQYF.

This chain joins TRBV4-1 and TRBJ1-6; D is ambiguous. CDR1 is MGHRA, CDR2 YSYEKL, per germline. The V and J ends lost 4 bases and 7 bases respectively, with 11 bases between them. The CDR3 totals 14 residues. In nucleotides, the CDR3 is TGCGCCAGCAGCCCGATGCGGTTAAATTCACCCCTCCACTTT. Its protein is CASSPMRLNSPLHF.

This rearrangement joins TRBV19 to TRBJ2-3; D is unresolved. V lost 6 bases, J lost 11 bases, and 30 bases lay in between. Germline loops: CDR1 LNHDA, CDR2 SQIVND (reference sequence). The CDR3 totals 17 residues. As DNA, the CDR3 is TGTGCCAGTAGCCGCCCCCACGACAAGTCAGGCCGAATCGAGCAGTATTTT. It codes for CASSRPHDKSGRIEQYF.

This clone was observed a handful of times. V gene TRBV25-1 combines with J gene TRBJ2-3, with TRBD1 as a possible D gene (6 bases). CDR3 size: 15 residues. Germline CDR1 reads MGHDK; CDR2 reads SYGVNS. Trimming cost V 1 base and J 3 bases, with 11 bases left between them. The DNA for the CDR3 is TGTGCCAGCAGTGAATTACGGACAGCAACAGATACGCAGTATTTT. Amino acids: CASSELRTATDTQYF. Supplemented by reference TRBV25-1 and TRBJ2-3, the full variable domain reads EADIYQTPRYLVIGTGKKITLECSQTMGHDKMYWYQQDPGMELHLIHYSYGVNSTEKGDLSSESTVSRIRTEHFPLTLESARPSHTSQYLCASSELRTATDTQYFGPGTRLTVL.

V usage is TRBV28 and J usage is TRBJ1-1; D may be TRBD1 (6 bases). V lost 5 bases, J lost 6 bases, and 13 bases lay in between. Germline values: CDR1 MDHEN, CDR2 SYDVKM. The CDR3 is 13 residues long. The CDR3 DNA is TGTGCCAGCAGTGTACAGGGTGTAGCTGAAGCTTTCTTT. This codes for CASSVQGVAEAFF.

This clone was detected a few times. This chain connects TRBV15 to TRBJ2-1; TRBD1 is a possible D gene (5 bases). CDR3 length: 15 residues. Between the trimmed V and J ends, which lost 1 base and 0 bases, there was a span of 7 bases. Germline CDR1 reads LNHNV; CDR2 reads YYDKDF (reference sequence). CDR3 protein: CATSRAGISYNEQFF. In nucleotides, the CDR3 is TGTGCCACCAGCAGAGCAGGGATCTCCTACAATGAGCAGTTCTTC.

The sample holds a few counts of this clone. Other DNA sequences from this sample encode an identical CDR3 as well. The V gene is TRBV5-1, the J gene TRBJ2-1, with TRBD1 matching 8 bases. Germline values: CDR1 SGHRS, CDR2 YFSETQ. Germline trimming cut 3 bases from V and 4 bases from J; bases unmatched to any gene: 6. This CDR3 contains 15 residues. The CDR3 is CASSSGQGAYNEQFF. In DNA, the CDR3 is TGCGCCAGCAGCTCAGGGCAGGGGGCTTACAATGAGCAGTTCTTC.

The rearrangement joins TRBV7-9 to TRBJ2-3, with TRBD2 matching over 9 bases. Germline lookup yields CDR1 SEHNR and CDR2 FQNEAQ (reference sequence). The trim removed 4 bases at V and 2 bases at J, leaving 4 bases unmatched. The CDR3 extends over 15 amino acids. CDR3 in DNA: TGTGCCAGCAGCTCCCGCGGGGGGGACACAGATACGCAGTATTTT. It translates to CASSSRGGDTDTQYF.

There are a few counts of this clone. The CDR3 loop is CASSLVRGSEQFF. The CDR3 DNA is TGTGCCAGCAGCCTCGTTAGGGGGAGTGAGCAGTTCTTC. The gene calls are TRBV7-9 and TRBJ2-1; D perhaps matches TRBD1 (6 bases). CDR3 length equals 13 residues. Looked up from germline, CDR1 is SEHNR and CDR2 is FQNEAQ (reference sequence). The V and J ends lost 5 bases and 9 bases respectively, with 14 bases between them.

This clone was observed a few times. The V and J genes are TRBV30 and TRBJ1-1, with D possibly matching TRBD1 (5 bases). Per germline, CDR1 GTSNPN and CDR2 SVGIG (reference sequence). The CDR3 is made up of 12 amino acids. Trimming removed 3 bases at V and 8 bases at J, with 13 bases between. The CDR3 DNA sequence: TGTGCCTGGAGGGGACCCGGGGGAGAAGCTTTCTTT. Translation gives CAWRGPGGEAFF.